The clone carrying this TCR beta chain turned up a few times. This specimen comes from a study of T-cell reconstitution after alpha-beta-depleted transplantation in children. The library targeted TCRbeta and was prepared with unique molecular identifiers. Each CDR3 protein gets one entry after TCRdb re-called the PCR reads with MiXCR. The repertoire includes around 600,000 distinct CDR3 sequences, 10% of them detected once, and approximately 4.1% sits in the top ten. Per germline, CDR1 SGHVS and CDR2 FQNEAQ. J gave up 3 bases and V 0 bases, and 8 bases lay outside the gene matches. The CDR3 consists of 16 residues.

The sequenced sample was PBMCs from the stem cell graft donor, obtained from the stem cell graft. The receptor was derived from a human donor who donated a stem cell graft to a child with acute myeloid leukemia. V usage is TRBV7-8 and J usage is TRBJ2-7; 7 bases agree with TRBD1. DNA for the CDR3: TGTGCCAGCAGCTTAGCACAGGGGTCGGGCCTCTACGAGCAGTACTTC. Residues: CASSLAQGSGLYEQYF.